One sample yielded the 9 T cell receptor beta chains listed below, sequenced in a study of PD-1 blockade in classical Hodgkin lymphoma. The method was immunoSEQ multiplex PCR; TCRdb's version includes in-frame clones alone and lacks a portion of them. The table records about 35,000 clones, approximately 90% of them present only once. The time point was: newly diagnosed, previously untreated cHL patient sample. Purified CD4+ T cells were obtained from thawed PBMCs through magnetic negative selection. Input material: CD4+ T cells from blood. These receptors came from a human donor with classical Hodgkin lymphoma.

This sequence joins TRBV30 and TRBJ2-7, with D perhaps being TRBD1 or TRBD2 (6 bases each). This CDR3 has 11 residues. V was shortened by 2 bases and J by 6 bases, with 8 bases between the two germline ends. Germline CDR1 is GTSNPN and CDR2 is SVGIG (reference sequence). CDR3 coding DNA: TGTGCCTGGAGTAAGGGGGGCGAGCAGTACTTC. Protein product: CAWSKGGEQYF.

CDR3 in amino acids: CASKSEAFNSPLHF. The CDR3, as DNA: TGTGCCAGCAAGTCGGAGGCGTTTAATTCACCCCTCCACTTT. V is TRBV7-3 and J is TRBJ1-6; the D is unclear. Germline values: CDR1 SGHTA, CDR2 FQGTGA. Trimming pared 7 bases from V and 6 bases from J, leaving 13 bases between. This CDR3 spans 14 amino acids.

The rearrangement links TRBV7-6 to TRBJ2-3; D possibly corresponds to TRBD1 (6 bases). This CDR3 contains 17 residues. Germline V lookup: CDR1 SGHVS, CDR2 FNYEAQ. V shed 3 bases and J shed 4 bases, with 20 bases lying between them. The CDR3 region is CASSFTHSRGNADTQYF. The CDR3 DNA reads TGTGCCAGCAGCTTTACCCACTCGAGGGGGAATGCAGATACGCAGTATTTT.

There are a few counts of this clone. The chain recombines TRBV6-4 with TRBJ1-2; unclear D gene. Trimming took off 0 bases at V and 7 bases at J, with 9 bases between the two ends. The CDR3 extends over 13 amino acids. The germline V gene encodes CDR1 MRHNA and CDR2 SNTAGT. CDR3 in DNA: TGTGCCAGCAGTGACTCGGGTCGGTTTGGCTACACCTTC. This translates into CASSDSGRFGYTF.

The chain employs TRBV2 and TRBJ2-1; a possible D gene is TRBD2 (6 bases). This CDR3 has 11 amino acids. Germline loops: CDR1 SNHLY, CDR2 FYNNEI. V dropped 10 bases and J dropped 10 bases, with 14 bases sitting between them. The CDR3 DNA is TGTGCCACCGCCCTTGGGGGGGAGCAGTTCTTC. Amino acids: CATALGGEQFF.

J is TRBJ2-1 and V is TRBV25-1; D uncertain. Germline V gene data show CDR1 as MGHDK and CDR2 as SYGVNS. The CDR3 loop spans 13 amino acids. V was pared by 4 bases and J by 6 bases, with 10 bases between. CDR3 sequence reads: CASSVAVSNEQFF. In DNA form, the CDR3 reads TGTGCCAGCAGTGTGGCTGTAAGCAATGAGCAGTTCTTC. Drawing the rest from reference TRBV25-1 and TRBJ2-1, the complete variable domain is EADIYQTPRYLVIGTGKKITLECSQTMGHDKMYWYQQDPGMELHLIHYSYGVNSTEKGDLSSESTVSRIRTEHFPLTLESARPSHTSQYLCASSVAVSNEQFFGPGTRLTVL.

The rearrangement uses TRBV2 and TRBJ2-7; D not resolved. Germline values: CDR1 SNHLY, CDR2 FYNNEI. Between the trimmed V and J ends, which lost 7 bases and 7 bases, there was a span of 11 bases. The CDR3 sequence is 11 residues long. CDR3 protein: CASKFAREQYF. The CDR3 DNA reads as TGTGCCAGCAAGTTTGCAAGGGAGCAGTACTTC.

This chain uses TRBV4-2 with TRBJ2-7; possible D gene TRBD1, 6 bases. With 4 bases removed from V and 2 bases from J, the gap between germline ends came to 24 bases. CDR3 size: 18 residues. Germline loops: CDR1 LGHNA, CDR2 YNFKEQ. CDR3 DNA: TGTGCCAGCAGCCTTGATGGCTCTGATGACAGGTTCCCCTACGAGCAGTACTTC. Amino acids: CASSLDGSDDRFPYEQYF.

The chain is built from TRBV4-2 and TRBJ1-6, with unresolved D. This CDR3 contains 15 residues. V lost 4 bases and J lost 6, with 13 bases in between. Germline V gene data show CDR1 as LGHNA and CDR2 as YNFKEQ. The CDR3 DNA reads as TGTGCCAGCAGCCCCCGTTCTGGGTTTAATTCACCCCTCCACTTT. Amino acids: CASSPRSGFNSPLHF.